Listed below are T cell receptor beta chains from one sample, sequenced in a study of Tregs in tolerant kidney transplant recipients. The method was immunoSEQ multiplex PCR; TCRdb's version includes in-frame clones alone and lacks a portion of them. The repertoire holds some 250,000 clones, with 84% as singletons. The sequenced sample was CD4+ T cells from blood. The receptors were sampled from a human donor in good health. The CDR3 runs from the conserved cysteine through the conserved F or W. A D gene is named only where the DNA matches it firmly. Not all rows give a size; the values are once, few, many and, for expanded clones, a class.

abundance: .
j_gene: TRBJ1-2
d_gene: .
v_gene: TRBV6-5
CDR3aa: CASSYLTGGLYGYTF
CDR3nt: TGTGCCAGCAGTTACTTAACCGGGGGGCTGTATGGCTACACCTTC

abundance: .
j_gene: TRBJ2-3
d_gene: .
v_gene: TRBV21-1
CDR3aa: CASSGGLAGADTQYF
CDR3nt: TGTGCCAGCTCTGGGGGGCTAGCGGGAGCAGATACGCAGTATTTT

abundance: .
j_gene: TRBJ2-2
d_gene: TRBD2
v_gene: TRBV5-1
CDR3aa: CASSLVAGGTTGELFF
CDR3nt: TGCGCCAGCAGCTTGGTAGCGGGGGGTACCACCGGGGAGCTGTTTTTT

abundance: once
j_gene: TRBJ2-2
d_gene: .
v_gene: TRBV7-9
CDR3aa: CASSYSGLNTGELFF
CDR3nt: TGTGCCAGCAGCTATTCGGGCTTGAACACCGGGGAGCTGTTTTTT

abundance: .
j_gene: TRBJ2-1
d_gene: TRBD2
v_gene: TRBV5-1
CDR3aa: CASSFNSGGQYNEQFF
CDR3nt: TGCGCCAGCAGCTTCAATAGCGGGGGGCAATACAATGAGCAGTTCTTC

abundance: .
j_gene: TRBJ2-1
d_gene: .
v_gene: TRBV18
CDR3aa: CASSLGADSYNEQFF
CDR3nt: TGTGCCAGCTCACTGGGGGCGGACTCCTACAATGAGCAGTTCTTC

abundance: .
j_gene: TRBJ2-7
d_gene: .
v_gene: TRBV28
CDR3aa: CASSLWSGPYYEQYF
CDR3nt: TGTGCCAGCAGTTTATGGAGCGGGCCTTACTACGAGCAGTACTTC

abundance: .
j_gene: TRBJ1-1
d_gene: .
v_gene: TRBV4-2
CDR3aa: CASSGGQSEAFF
CDR3nt: TGTGCCAGCAGCGGCGGGCAATCTGAAGCTTTCTTT

abundance: .
j_gene: TRBJ2-3
d_gene: .
v_gene: TRBV6-4
CDR3aa: CASSPDRTTDTQYF
CDR3nt: TGTGCCAGCAGCCCCGACCGAACGACAGATACGCAGTATTTT

abundance: .
j_gene: TRBJ1-2
d_gene: .
v_gene: TRBV5-1
CDR3aa: CASSLTAGDYGYTF
CDR3nt: TGCGCCAGCAGCTTGACTGCAGGCGACTATGGCTACACCTTC

abundance: .
j_gene: TRBJ1-3
d_gene: .
v_gene: TRBV18
CDR3aa: CASSPGSRAGNTIYF
CDR3nt: TGTGCCAGCTCACCGGGTTCCCGAGCTGGAAACACCATATATTTT

abundance: .
j_gene: TRBJ1-4
d_gene: .
v_gene: TRBV5-1
CDR3aa: CASSPHRGSENEKLFF
CDR3nt: TGCGCCAGCAGCCCCCATCGGGGCAGTGAGAATGAAAAACTGTTTTTT

abundance: .
j_gene: TRBJ1-4
d_gene: TRBD1
v_gene: TRBV29-1
CDR3aa: CSVAGTGLEKLFF
CDR3nt: TGCAGCGTTGCCGGGACAGGGTTAGAAAAACTGTTTTTT

abundance: .
j_gene: TRBJ1-2
d_gene: .
v_gene: TRBV25-1
CDR3aa: CASSDGGGAVYGYTF
CDR3nt: TGTGCCAGCAGTGATGGGGGGGGCGCCGTCTATGGCTACACCTTC

abundance: .
j_gene: TRBJ2-3
d_gene: .
v_gene: TRBV5-1
CDR3aa: CASSLTGTTDTQYF
CDR3nt: TGCGCCAGCAGCTTGACAGGGACCACAGATACGCAGTATTTT

abundance: .
j_gene: TRBJ2-6
d_gene: .
v_gene: TRBV5-1
CDR3aa: CASSSENLLGPGANVLTF
CDR3nt: TGCGCCAGCAGCTCGGAAAACCTACTAGGCCCTGGGGCCAACGTCCTGACTTTC

abundance: once
j_gene: TRBJ2-5
d_gene: .
v_gene: TRBV19
CDR3aa: CASSIGGQGETQYF
CDR3nt: TGTGCCAGTAGTATCGGCGGGCAGGGAGAGACCCAGTACTTC

abundance: .
j_gene: TRBJ2-2
d_gene: TRBD2
v_gene: TRBV5-6
CDR3aa: CASSSGLAGAGELFF
CDR3nt: TGTGCCAGCAGCTCAGGACTAGCGGGAGCCGGGGAGCTGTTTTTT

abundance: .
j_gene: TRBJ2-5
d_gene: TRBD1
v_gene: TRBV15
CDR3aa: CATSSKLQGAGETQYF
CDR3nt: TGTGCCACCAGCAGCAAATTACAGGGGGCGGGAGAGACCCAGTACTTC

abundance: .
j_gene: TRBJ2-7
d_gene: .
v_gene: TRBV6-1
CDR3aa: CASSVTRSSYEQYF
CDR3nt: TGTGCCAGCAGTGTCACCCGGAGCTCCTACGAGCAGTACTTC

abundance: .
j_gene: TRBJ2-7
d_gene: .
v_gene: TRBV5-1
CDR3aa: CASSLAIGEVFYDLYF
CDR3nt: TGCGCCAGCAGCTTAGCCATAGGGGAGGTTTTTTACGATCTGTACTTC

abundance: .
j_gene: TRBJ2-1
d_gene: TRBD1
v_gene: TRBV19
CDR3aa: CASSALQGAGSGEQFF
CDR3nt: TGTGCCAGTAGTGCCCTACAGGGGGCGGGTTCGGGTGAGCAGTTCTTC

abundance: few
j_gene: TRBJ2-7
d_gene: TRBD2
v_gene: TRBV11-2
CDR3aa: CASSTSGRAPHEQYF
CDR3nt: TGTGCCAGCAGCACTAGCGGGAGGGCCCCCCACGAGCAGTACTTC

abundance: .
j_gene: TRBJ2-1
d_gene: .
v_gene: TRBV5-4
CDR3aa: CASSLGTAFYDEQFF
CDR3nt: TGTGCCAGCAGCTTGGGGACGGCGTTCTACGACGAGCAGTTCTTC

abundance: .
j_gene: TRBJ2-7
d_gene: TRBD1
v_gene: TRBV5-6
CDR3aa: CASSLLDRVFYEQYF
CDR3nt: TGTGCCAGCAGCCTACTCGACAGGGTATTTTACGAGCAGTACTTC

abundance: .
j_gene: TRBJ1-3
d_gene: TRBD1
v_gene: TRBV18
CDR3aa: CASSPGQGGNTIYF
CDR3nt: TGTGCCAGCTCGCCCGGACAGGGTGGAAACACCATATATTTT

abundance: .
j_gene: TRBJ2-4
d_gene: .
v_gene: TRBV4-1
CDR3aa: CASSQLGRAAKNIQYF
CDR3nt: TGCGCCAGCAGCCAACTTGGGCGGGCGGCCAAAAACATTCAGTACTTC

abundance: .
j_gene: TRBJ2-1
d_gene: TRBD2
v_gene: TRBV5-1
CDR3aa: CASSLGRLADGNEQFF
CDR3nt: TGCGCCAGCAGCTTGGGACGACTAGCGGACGGTAATGAGCAGTTCTTC

abundance: .
j_gene: TRBJ2-7
d_gene: .
v_gene: TRBV30
CDR3aa: CAWSPWRDPGNEQYF
CDR3nt: TGTGCCTGGAGTCCGTGGCGGGACCCGGGGAACGAGCAGTACTTC

abundance: .
j_gene: TRBJ1-1
d_gene: .
v_gene: TRBV7-3
CDR3aa: CASSFAGAGTEAFF
CDR3nt: TGTGCCAGCAGCTTCGCAGGGGCCGGGACTGAAGCTTTCTTT

abundance: .
j_gene: TRBJ2-7
d_gene: .
v_gene: TRBV5-5
CDR3aa: CASSLWGMGEQYF
CDR3nt: TGTGCCAGCAGCTTATGGGGAATGGGCGAGCAGTACTTC

abundance: .
j_gene: TRBJ2-5
d_gene: .
v_gene: TRBV10-3
CDR3aa: CAIRQDGTSYQETQYF
CDR3nt: TGTGCCATCAGACAAGACGGGACTTCGTACCAAGAGACCCAGTACTTC

abundance: once
j_gene: TRBJ1-4
d_gene: TRBD1
v_gene: TRBV18
CDR3aa: CASSPPTGTGYEKLFF
CDR3nt: TGTGCCAGCTCACCACCGACCGGGACAGGGTATGAAAAACTGTTTTTT

abundance: .
j_gene: TRBJ1-2
d_gene: .
v_gene: TRBV28
CDR3aa: CASSLMGVGGSYGYTF
CDR3nt: TGTGCCAGCAGTTTAATGGGGGTTGGCGGCAGCTATGGCTACACCTTC

abundance: .
j_gene: TRBJ1-1
d_gene: .
v_gene: TRBV27
CDR3aa: CASSLSWRPTAHTEAFF
CDR3nt: TGTGCCAGCAGTTTATCGTGGCGGCCGACAGCTCACACTGAAGCTTTCTTT

abundance: .
j_gene: TRBJ1-1
d_gene: .
v_gene: TRBV5-1
CDR3aa: CASSLEPNTEAFF
CDR3nt: TGCGCCAGCAGCTTGGAGCCAAACACTGAAGCTTTCTTT

abundance: .
j_gene: TRBJ1-5
d_gene: .
v_gene: TRBV10-3
CDR3aa: CALAGRYYSNQPQHF
CDR3nt: TGTGCCCTCGCGGGCAGGTACTATAGCAATCAGCCCCAGCATTTT

abundance: .
j_gene: TRBJ2-3
d_gene: .
v_gene: TRBV5-1
CDR3aa: CASSPGSSDTQYF
CDR3nt: TGCGCCAGCAGCCCCGGCTCGTCAGATACGCAGTATTTT

abundance: .
j_gene: TRBJ2-7
d_gene: .
v_gene: TRBV11-2
CDR3aa: CASSLVSVDEQYF
CDR3nt: TGTGCCAGCAGCTTAGTAAGCGTGGACGAGCAGTACTTC

abundance: .
j_gene: TRBJ2-2
d_gene: TRBD2
v_gene: TRBV9
CDR3aa: CASSVLTSGDTGELFF
CDR3nt: TGTGCCAGCAGCGTTCTTACTAGCGGAGACACCGGGGAGCTGTTTTTT

abundance: .
j_gene: TRBJ2-1
d_gene: .
v_gene: TRBV11-3
CDR3aa: CASSASSGHEQFF
CDR3nt: TGTGCCAGCAGCGCCTCGTCGGGCCATGAGCAGTTCTTC

abundance: .
j_gene: TRBJ2-7
d_gene: .
v_gene: TRBV19
CDR3aa: CASSTSVSNYEQYF
CDR3nt: TGTGCCAGTAGTACCTCCGTGTCTAACTACGAGCAGTACTTC

abundance: .
j_gene: TRBJ1-5
d_gene: .
v_gene: TRBV6-1
CDR3aa: CASSAGKDQPQHF
CDR3nt: TGTGCCAGCAGTGCAGGGAAGGACCAGCCCCAGCATTTT

abundance: .
j_gene: TRBJ2-7
d_gene: TRBD1
v_gene: TRBV11-2
CDR3aa: CASSTGQGRFREQYF
CDR3nt: TGTGCCAGCAGCACCGGACAGGGCAGGTTCCGCGAGCAGTACTTC

abundance: .
j_gene: TRBJ1-2
d_gene: TRBD1
v_gene: TRBV11-2
CDR3aa: CASSLDRRGYGYTF
CDR3nt: TGTGCCAGCAGCTTGGACAGGCGGGGCTATGGCTACACCTTC

abundance: .
j_gene: TRBJ2-7
d_gene: .
v_gene: TRBV12-2
CDR3aa: CASRLAHGKALSSYEQYF
CDR3nt: TGTGCAAGTCGCTTAGCGCACGGTAAGGCGCTAAGCTCCTACGAGCAGTACTTC

abundance: .
j_gene: TRBJ2-2
d_gene: .
v_gene: TRBV5-8
CDR3aa: CASIKDAGITGELFF
CDR3nt: TGTGCCAGCATCAAAGACGCAGGGATCACCGGGGAGCTGTTTTTT

abundance: .
j_gene: TRBJ2-3
d_gene: .
v_gene: TRBV2
CDR3aa: CASSPITSTDTQYF
CDR3nt: TGTGCCAGCAGTCCGATTACTAGCACAGATACGCAGTATTTT

abundance: .
j_gene: TRBJ1-5
d_gene: .
v_gene: TRBV10-3
CDR3aa: CAISESGSQPQHF
CDR3nt: TGTGCCATCAGTGAGTCGGGCTCTCAGCCCCAGCATTTT

abundance: .
j_gene: TRBJ2-7
d_gene: TRBD1
v_gene: TRBV7-6
CDR3aa: CASSPTLGQGAFSYEQYF
CDR3nt: TGTGCCAGCAGCCCAACCCTGGGACAGGGAGCTTTCTCCTACGAGCAGTACTTC

abundance: once
j_gene: TRBJ1-6
d_gene: .
v_gene: TRBV2
CDR3aa: CASALSSYNSPLHF
CDR3nt: TGTGCCAGCGCACTCAGTAGTTATAATTCACCCCTCCACTTT

abundance: .
j_gene: TRBJ2-4
d_gene: TRBD1
v_gene: TRBV29-1
CDR3aa: CSVRTGGGKNIQYF
CDR3nt: TGCAGCGTCCGGACAGGGGGAGGCAAAAACATTCAGTACTTC

abundance: .
j_gene: TRBJ1-3
d_gene: .
v_gene: TRBV11-2
CDR3aa: CASSFASGGGNTIYF
CDR3nt: TGTGCCAGCAGCTTCGCGTCTGGGGGCGGAAACACCATATATTTT

abundance: few
j_gene: TRBJ1-2
d_gene: TRBD1
v_gene: TRBV7-9
CDR3aa: CASSFTGGRGDYGYTF
CDR3nt: TGTGCCAGCAGCTTCACAGGGGGAAGGGGTGACTATGGCTACACCTTC